This T cell receptor beta chain was captured in a study of T cells in Graves' hyperthyroidism and ophthalmopathy. The study's findings and limits: A model built on 13 V-J features separated ophthalmopathy from stable hyperthyroidism. Most thyroid clonotypes with frequency above 0.001 were detected in blood.

Researchers took RNA transcripts and amplified the TCR beta CDR3 regions from them. The HTBI primer set drove a first-round RT-PCR of the TCR CDR3. TCRdb processed the multiplex PCR reads anew with MiXCR; each CDR3 protein has one entry. The sample gives 660,000 or so distinct CDR3 sequences, 45% of which show up once; about 7% is in the top ten. Clinical symptoms, serum thyroxine and TRAb, thyroid ultrasound and orbital computed tomography together formed the diagnostic basis. The CDR3 contains 14 residues. Germline CDR1 SNHLY, CDR2 FYNNEI. Trimming left V 7 bases short and J 0 bases short, with 13 bases between. This clonotype was recorded many times. Its antigen is currently unknown.

Sequences were obtained from peripheral blood or thyroid tissue (not recorded which). The chain combines TRBV2 with TRBJ2-7; D is undetermined. The origin of this receptor is an adult man with Graves' disease, either hyperthyroidism or ophthalmopathy (not recorded which). In nucleotides, the CDR3 is TGTGCCAGCACTCCGGACGGTTACTCCTACGAGCAGTACTTC. Its translation: CASTPDGYSYEQYF.